A single sample is the source of the 22 T cell receptor beta chains below, sequenced in a study of T cell changes during pregnancy in multiple sclerosis. Sequencing used immunoSEQ multiplex PCR; TCRdb keeps in-frame clones, though not all of them. The sample records 47,000 or so clones, 85% to 95% being singletons. This specimen was CD4+ T cells from peripheral blood mononuclear cells, taken in the first trimester of pregnancy. These receptor sequences come from a female donor with multiple sclerosis, enrolled in a pregnancy study.

The rearrangement joins TRBV6-1 to TRBJ1-1, with D maybe TRBD1 (6 bases). CDR3 size: 13 residues. Trimming left V 6 bases short and J 1 base short, with 9 bases between. Looked up from germline, CDR1 is MNHNS and CDR2 is SASEGT. The DNA for the CDR3 is TGTGCCAGCAGCCTGGACAGGAACACTGAAGCTTTCTTT. This encodes CASSLDRNTEAFF.

V and J are TRBV5-4 and TRBJ1-2; D may be TRBD1 (6 bases). This CDR3 has 13 amino acids. Trimming took off 4 bases at V and 4 bases at J, with 11 bases between the two ends. The germline V gene encodes CDR1 SGHNT and CDR2 YYREEE (reference sequence). The chain's CDR3 is CASSPQGAYGYTF. The CDR3 region has the DNA TGTGCCAGCAGCCCACAGGGAGCCTATGGCTACACCTTC.

The genes are TRBV2 and TRBJ2-7, with TRBD2 identical over 7 bases. Germline V gene lookup returns CDR1 SNHLY and CDR2 FYNNEI. The CDR3 is 15 residues long. V shed 2 bases, J shed 3 bases, and the junction held 7 bases outside the gene matches. The chain's CDR3 is CASSERSGTVYEQYF. Here the CDR3 DNA reads TGTGCCAGCAGTGAACGAAGCGGGACGGTCTACGAGCAGTACTTC.

The CDR3 loop is CASSDFSAGYGYTF. DNA for the CDR3: TGTGCCAGCAGTGATTTCAGCGCCGGCTATGGCTACACCTTC. V usage is TRBV6-1 and J usage is TRBJ1-2; D gene ambiguous. V was pared by 3 bases and J by 4 bases, with 12 bases between. Germline assignment: CDR1 MNHNS and CDR2 SASEGT. The CDR3 sequence is 14 residues long.

The V and J genes are TRBV29-1 and TRBJ2-5; tentative D call: TRBD1 (7 bases). Trimming stripped 4 bases from V and 5 bases from J, with 17 bases between. Germline CDR1 and CDR2: SQVTM and ANQGSEA. This CDR3 is 14 amino acids long. This chain's CDR3 is CSVVPPRGRETQYF. The CDR3, as DNA: TGCAGCGTTGTCCCCCCCAGGGGGAGGGAGACCCAGTACTTC.

V is TRBV6-4 and J is TRBJ1-3, with D perhaps matching TRBD1 (5 bases). Between the trimmed V and J ends, which lost 9 bases and 0 bases, there was a span of 21 bases. CDR3 size: 17 residues. Germline V lookup: CDR1 MRHNA, CDR2 SNTAGT. The CDR3 region has the DNA TGTGCCAGTATAAGAGCCTACCCGGGGGGCTCTGGAAACACCATATATTTT. This sequence encodes CASIRAYPGGSGNTIYF.

This sequence joins TRBV4-1 and TRBJ1-3, with D hard to call. The CDR3 is 18 residues long. The germline CDR1 and CDR2 sequences are MGHRA and YSYEKL. Trimming took off 1 base at V and 4 bases at J, with 20 bases between the two ends. This CDR3 is CASSQVWTTTGSGNTIYF. The CDR3 bases are TGCGCCAGCAGCCAAGTTTGGACTACCACCGGCTCCGGAAACACCATATATTTT.

Note on this clone: Other DNA sequences from this sample encode an identical CDR3 as well. The V gene is TRBV5-1, the J gene TRBJ1-4, with 7 bases lining up with TRBD1. V shed 0 bases, J shed 5 bases, and the junction held 1 base outside the gene matches. This CDR3 comprises 14 residues. Germline V gene data show CDR1 as SGHRS and CDR2 as YFSETQ. As DNA, the CDR3 is TGCGCCAGCAGCTTGGGACAGGGAAATGAAAAACTGTTTTTT. Protein product: CASSLGQGNEKLFF.

The chain employs TRBV5-4 and TRBJ1-2, with 12 bases identical to TRBD1. Germline V lookup: CDR1 SGHNT, CDR2 YYREEE (reference sequence). The CDR3 consists of 17 residues. V was clipped by 0 bases and J by 5 bases; unmatched bases: 8. In nucleotides, the CDR3 is TGTGCCAGCAGCTTGGTCGGGACAGGGGGCGCCGGATATGGCTACACCTTC. This translates into CASSLVGTGGAGYGYTF.

V and J are TRBV27 and TRBJ2-5; the match to TRBD2 covers 13 bases. CDR1 and CDR2 (germline): MNHEY, SMNVEV (reference sequence). Unmatched junction bases numbered 5, after V lost 6 bases and J lost 4 bases. The CDR3 has 15 residues. The CDR3 region is CASRLAGGPGETQYF. CDR3 bases: TGTGCCAGCAGACTAGCGGGGGGGCCGGGAGAGACCCAGTACTTC.

The chain has TRBV7-3 and TRBJ2-2; a possible D gene is TRBD2 (6 bases). The CDR3 runs 14 residues. Germline V CDR1 and CDR2: SGHTA, FQGTGA. Between the trimmed V and J ends, which lost 2 bases and 6 bases, there was a span of 10 bases. CDR3 sequence: CASSLYSGAGELFF. For the CDR3, the DNA is TGTGCCAGCAGCTTATATTCGGGGGCCGGGGAGCTGTTTTTT.

The chain couples TRBV15 to TRBJ2-2; 10 nucleotides align to TRBD2. The CDR3 covers 17 residues. Germline V CDR1 and CDR2: LNHNV, YYDKDF (reference sequence). V lost 3 bases, J lost 6 bases, and 10 bases stayed unmatched. The CDR3 spells CATSSPIAGGSAGELFF. The CDR3 DNA is TGTGCCACCAGCAGCCCAATAGCGGGGGGTTCGGCCGGGGAGCTGTTTTTT.

The rearrangement links TRBV7-2 to TRBJ2-7, with a weak D call TRBD2 (5 bases). Germline values: CDR1 SGHTA, CDR2 FQGNSA. Between the trimmed V and J ends, which lost 5 bases and 5 bases, there was a span of 13 bases. This CDR3 spans 13 amino acids. The CDR3 reads CASSQRTADEQYF. CDR3 bases: TGTGCCAGCAGCCAGCGGACGGCGGACGAGCAGTACTTC.

The gene calls are TRBV7-9 and TRBJ2-5; 8 nucleotides match TRBD2. J was trimmed by 5 bases and V by 5 bases; bases with no gene match: 7. Germline CDR1 is SEHNR and CDR2 is FQNEAQ (reference sequence). CDR3 size: 14 residues. CDR3 residues: CASSRSGGGETQYF. Written as DNA, the CDR3 is TGTGCCAGCAGCCGAAGCGGGGGTGGTGAGACCCAGTACTTC.

V is TRBV5-6 and J is TRBJ1-6; 11 positions match TRBD1. The V segment lost 3 bases and the J segment 7 bases; nucleotides outside the gene matches: 9. Germline V CDR1 and CDR2: SGHDT, YYEEEE. The CDR3 is 17 residues long. The CDR3 loop reads CASSWGGQGAKNSPLHF. For the CDR3, the DNA is TGTGCCAGCAGCTGGGGAGGACAGGGGGCTAAAAATTCACCCCTCCACTTT.

This chain links TRBV9 with TRBJ2-5; TRBD2 matches at 11 bases. The ends lost 4 bases at V and 5 bases at J; junction bases unmatched: 4. There are 14 residues in the CDR3. From germline, CDR1 is SGDLS and CDR2 YYNGEE. The CDR3 bases are TGTGCCAGCAGCCCGCGGACTAGCGGGGAGACCCAGTACTTC. Protein sequence: CASSPRTSGETQYF.

This clone came up once. V usage is TRBV18 and J usage is TRBJ1-5; the D gene is possibly TRBD1 (6 bases). Germline values: CDR1 KGHSH, CDR2 LQKENI. The CDR3 extends over 15 amino acids. With 3 bases removed from V and 7 bases from J, the gap between germline ends came to 16 bases. The CDR3 coding sequence is TGTGCCAGCTCACCGTCTGGGACAACTCTACAGCCCCAGCATTTT. Translation gives CASSPSGTTLQPQHF. Full variable domain (remainder filled in from reference TRBV18 and TRBJ1-5): NAGVMQNPRHLVRRRGQEARLRCSPMKGHSHVYWYRQLPEEGLKFMVYLQKENIIDESGMPKERFSAEFPKEGPSILRIQQVVRGDSAAYFCASSPSGTTLQPQHFGDGTRLSIL.

The genes are TRBV7-8 and TRBJ2-1, with TRBD2 identical over 10 bases. Trimming took 2 bases from V and 2 from J; bases not matched to a gene: 12. Germline values: CDR1 SGHVS, CDR2 FQNEAQ. The CDR3 contains 19 residues. CDR3 DNA sequence: TGTGCCAGCAGCTTACTGGCTACTAGCGGGGCAAAACCCTACAATGAGCAGTTCTTC. Translated, it gives CASSLLATSGAKPYNEQFF.

The CDR3 nucleotides read TGTGCCAGCAGCCAGTACGGGAATCAGCCCCAGCATTTT. Its translation is CASSQYGNQPQHF. The chain couples TRBV14 to TRBJ1-5; D is ambiguous. The CDR3 consists of 13 residues. Germline CDR1 is SGHDN and CDR2 is FVKESK. The V end was cut by 3 bases, the J end by 4 bases, with 7 bases between.

This sequence joins TRBV5-1 and TRBJ1-6; 7 bases are a match to TRBD1. In germline, CDR1 is SGHRS, CDR2 YFSETQ. The CDR3 is made up of 14 amino acids. The ends lost 3 bases at V and 9 bases at J; junction bases unmatched: 6. The CDR3 spells CASSSGGLGSPLHF. DNA of the CDR3: TGCGCCAGCAGCTCAGGGGGTCTGGGTTCACCCCTCCACTTT.

The chain has TRBV2 and TRBJ1-4; TRBD1 is a possible D gene (6 bases). The germline V gene encodes CDR1 SNHLY and CDR2 FYNNEI. The V gene lost 1 base and the J gene lost 7 bases, with 19 bases spanning the gap. The CDR3 sequence is 17 residues long. The CDR3 is CASSEGQGSSLIEKLFF. In DNA form, the CDR3 reads TGTGCCAGCAGTGAAGGGCAGGGGTCGAGCTTAATTGAAAAACTGTTTTTT.

The rearrangement joins TRBV18 to TRBJ2-5; TRBD2 matches at 8 bases. The CDR3 contains 15 residues. V gave up 5 bases and J gave up 2 bases; unmatched junction bases: 7. Germline V CDR1 and CDR2: KGHSH, LQKENI. CDR3 sequence (DNA): TGTGCCAGCTCAGAAGCGGGGGAGAAACAAGAGACCCAGTACTTC. Its translation is CASSEAGEKQETQYF.